Below are 20 T cell receptor beta chains sequenced from a single sample in a study of control samples from healthy donors and cancer patients (TCRdb year 2020). The library was obtained by the immunoSEQ multiplex PCR assay. TCRdb holds this immuneACCESS table with in-frame rearrangements only. Some clones are missing; in checked studies, unresolved V genes explain under half, and the rest has no known cause. The sample table contains 100,000 to 150,000 clones; only one count was recorded for less than 95% of them. The ten largest clonotypes hold around 3.6% of the sample. Source material: blood. The receptors come from a man aged 25-45 years in good health.

The V call is TRBV19, the J call TRBJ1-2; D unresolved. The ends were cut back, 5 bases at V and 4 bases at J, with 17 bases in the middle. CDR1 and CDR2 from the germline V gene are LNHDA and SQIVND (reference sequence). This CDR3 is built from 15 residues. The CDR3 DNA follows: TGTGCCAGTAGTCGGCAGGTTAGCACGATCTATGGCTACACCTTC. Its translation is CASSRQVSTIYGYTF.

With respect to this clone: Other DNA sequences in the sample encode the same CDR3. The V gene is TRBV5-4, the J gene TRBJ2-1; 7 bases align to TRBD2. Germline lookup yields CDR1 SGHNT and CDR2 YYREEE (reference sequence). CDR3 length equals 14 residues. V gave up 3 bases and J gave up 10 bases; unmatched junction bases: 10. CDR3 residues: CASSSFAGVREQFF. The CDR3 DNA reads TGTGCCAGCAGCTCCTTTGCGGGAGTACGGGAGCAGTTCTTC.

The chain joins TRBV2 to TRBJ1-2, with D possibly TRBD1 on 6 matching bases. V shed 4 bases and J shed 1 base, with 13 bases lying between them. Germline V gene lookup returns CDR1 SNHLY and CDR2 FYNNEI. This CDR3 is 15 amino acids long. In DNA, the CDR3 is TGTGCCAGCAGTGTGACACCAGGGGATAACTATGGCTACACCTTC. Protein sequence: CASSVTPGDNYGYTF.

This chain connects TRBV7-2 to TRBJ1-1, with D unclear. Trimming took off 4 bases at V and 0 bases at J, with 12 bases between the two ends. Germline CDR1 reads SGHTA; CDR2 reads FQGNSA. The CDR3 is made up of 15 amino acids. The CDR3 loop reads CASSSNSNLNTEAFF. The CDR3 DNA is TGTGCCAGCAGCTCCAACTCAAACCTGAACACTGAAGCTTTCTTT. Filled out from reference TRBV7-2 and TRBJ1-1, the complete variable domain reads GAGVSQSPSNKVTEKGKDVELRCDPISGHTALYWYRQSLGQGLEFLIYFQGNSAPDKSGLPSDRFSAERTGGSVSTLTIQRTQQEDSAVYLCASSSNSNLNTEAFFGQGTRLTVV.

This chain joins TRBV3-1 (or the pseudogene TRBV3-2) and TRBJ1-2; 7 nucleotides agree with TRBD1. Germline assignment: CDR1 LGHDT and CDR2 YNNKEL (reference sequence). The CDR3 is 15 residues long. V shed 1 base and J 2 bases; nucleotides not matched to a gene: 4. The CDR3, as DNA: TGTGCCAGCAGCCAAGGCGAGGGGGCGAACTATGGCTACACCTTC. It yields the protein CASSQGEGANYGYTF.

The rearrangement joins TRBV10-3 to TRBJ2-7; 8 bases fit TRBD1. The CDR3 contains 13 residues. CDR1 is ENHRY, CDR2 SYGVKD, per germline. With 6 bases clipped from V and 5 bases from J, the junction kept 6 bases outside the gene matches. The chain's CDR3 is CAISSTGENEQYF. The CDR3 DNA follows: TGTGCCATCAGCTCGACAGGGGAAAACGAGCAGTACTTC.

V is TRBV4-3 and J is TRBJ2-6; D remains unclear. The ends were cut back, 0 bases at V and 2 bases at J, with 8 bases in the middle. The germline V gene has CDR1 LGHNA and CDR2 YSLEER. This CDR3 is 16 amino acids long. The CDR3 here is CASSQDSAAGANVLTF. CDR3 sequence (DNA): TGCGCCAGCAGCCAAGATTCGGCAGCTGGGGCCAACGTCCTGACTTTC.

The chain has TRBV30 and TRBJ1-3; D perhaps matches TRBD1 (5 bases). The CDR3 is 16 amino acids. The germline gives CDR1 GTSNPN, CDR2 SVGIG (reference sequence). V lost 3 bases and J 2 bases, leaving 17 bases between the germline ends. CDR3 nucleotide sequence: TGTGCCTGGAGCACTCAGGGACCGGGGGCTGGAAACACCATATATTTT. Translation: CAWSTQGPGAGNTIYF.

This clone was seen a few times. V is TRBV18 and J is TRBJ1-1; 7 nucleotides align to TRBD1. Germline values: CDR1 KGHSH, CDR2 LQKENI. CDR3 length: 18 amino acids. Losses at the gene ends were 1 base for V and 0 bases for J; bases not matched to a gene: 11. DNA for the CDR3: TGTGCCAGCTCACCACTTGGGACAGCAGCTTCCATGAACACTGAAGCTTTCTTT. Translating gives CASSPLGTAASMNTEAFF.

V is TRBV24-1 and J is TRBJ2-1; D possibly uses TRBD1 or TRBD2 (5 bases each). The CDR3 runs to 18 residues. The germline CDR1 and CDR2 sequences are KGHDR and SFDVKD. V gave up 0 bases and J gave up 0 bases, with 14 bases separating them. The CDR3 coding sequence is TGTGCCACCAGTGATTTGGAGCAGGGAGAAAGCTCCTACAATGAGCAGTTCTTC. This gives the protein CATSDLEQGESSYNEQFF.

The CDR3 region has the DNA TGTGCCAGCAGTCCACGAGACAGGGCGTGGTTTGAGCAGTACTTC. Encoded protein: CASSPRDRAWFEQYF. J is TRBJ2-7 and V is TRBV6-5; 7 bases are shared with TRBD1. The CDR3 has 15 residues. The ends lost 5 bases at V and 7 bases at J; junction bases unmatched: 14. Germline loops: CDR1 MNHEY, CDR2 SVGAGI.

V usage is TRBV4-1 and J usage is TRBJ1-5; 8 positions match TRBD1. The junction had 5 bases not matched to a gene; V was cut back by 4 bases and J by 3 bases. Germline V CDR1 and CDR2: MGHRA, YSYEKL. The CDR3 totals 15 residues. CDR3 region: CASSPGQAPNQPQHF. The CDR3 bases are TGCGCCAGCAGCCCGGGACAGGCTCCCAATCAGCCCCAGCATTTT.

The chain carries TRBV27 and TRBJ2-7; 8 bases line up with TRBD1. The CDR3 is made up of 17 amino acids. V lost 1 base, J lost 4 bases, and 12 bases stayed unmatched. Germline V gives CDR1 MNHEY, CDR2 SMNVEV (reference sequence). CDR3: CASSLWVPGGESYEQYF. In DNA form, the CDR3 reads TGTGCCAGCAGTTTATGGGTTCCAGGGGGCGAATCATACGAGCAGTACTTC.

This chain links TRBV19 with TRBJ1-2; TRBD1 is a possible D gene (6 bases). V dropped 7 bases and J dropped 2 bases, with 23 bases sitting between them. CDR1 is LNHDA and CDR2 is SQIVND in the germline V gene (reference sequence). The CDR3 totals 17 residues. The CDR3 reads CASKPLGQGIVNYGYTF. CDR3 DNA: TGTGCCAGTAAGCCCCTCGGGCAGGGGATTGTCAACTATGGCTACACCTTC.

The rearrangement uses TRBV11-2 and TRBJ1-4; D gene ambiguous. The CDR3 runs to 11 residues. Trimming removed 5 bases at V and 4 bases at J, with 2 bases between. CDR1 SGHAT and CDR2 FQNNGV come from the germline V gene. The CDR3 loop reads CASSLNEKLFF. CDR3 DNA sequence: TGTGCCAGCAGCCTTAATGAAAAACTGTTTTTT. Full variable domain (rest looked up from reference TRBV11-2 and TRBJ1-4): EAGVAQSPRYKIIEKRQSVAFWCNPISGHATLYWYQQILGQGPKLLIQFQNNGVVDDSQLPKDRFSAERLKGVDSTLKIQPAKLEDSAVYLCASSLNEKLFFGSGTQLSVL.

The chain joins TRBV6-5 to TRBJ2-1; 8 bases fit TRBD2. CDR1 MNHEY and CDR2 SVGAGI come from the germline V gene. This CDR3 contains 14 residues. V shed 7 bases and J 9 bases; nucleotides not matched to a gene: 11. DNA for the CDR3: TGTGCCAGCACCCCGACCGGGGGGGACTCTGAGCAGTTCTTC. Its protein product is CASTPTGGDSEQFF.

The DNA for the CDR3 is TGTGCCACCAGCAGAGAGAGTCTTAATTCACCCCTCCACTTT. This translates into CATSRESLNSPLHF. V gene TRBV15 combines with J gene TRBJ1-6; D ambiguous. Germline V lookup: CDR1 LNHNV, CDR2 YYDKDF (reference sequence). V was cut by 0 bases and J by 6 bases, with 6 bases left in between. The CDR3 has 14 amino acids.

The rearrangement uses TRBV5-1 and TRBJ1-5, with D hard to call. The V end was cut by 2 bases, the J end by 2 bases, with 8 bases between. The CDR3 sequence is 14 residues long. From germline, CDR1 is SGHRS and CDR2 YFSETQ. CDR3 sequence: CASSLRGGNQPQHF. For the CDR3, the DNA is TGCGCCAGCAGCTTACGGGGAGGCAATCAGCCCCAGCATTTT.

In its sample, this clone was seen a few times. The chain couples TRBV4-3 to TRBJ1-1; possible D gene TRBD1, 6 bases. Trimming removed 0 bases at V and 4 bases at J, with 15 bases between. Per the germline V gene, CDR1 is LGHNA and CDR2 is YSLEER. CDR3 length: 16 residues. Here the CDR3 DNA reads TGCGCCAGCAGCCAAGATTGGGGGGCGGGGGGCACTGAAGCTTTCTTT. As protein: CASSQDWGAGGTEAFF.

The CDR3 spells CASSTLAGSYNEQFF. In DNA, the CDR3 is TGTGCCAGTAGTACCCTAGCGGGGTCCTACAATGAGCAGTTCTTC. The V call is TRBV19, the J call TRBJ2-1, with 9 bases that match TRBD2. Trimming removed 4 bases from V and 1 base from J; junction bases left unmatched: 2. The CDR3 extends over 15 amino acids. Germline lookup yields CDR1 LNHDA and CDR2 SQIVND (reference sequence).